Listed here are 19 T cell receptor beta chains from one sample, sequenced in a study of blood T cell repertoires in COVID-19. Produced via immunoSEQ multiplex PCR; TCRdb's table is partial and in-frame only. This repertoire shows more than 45,000 clones, 65% to 90% found once; its top ten account for about 2.9%. Sequencing input: peripheral blood. The receptors originated from a woman aged 80 or over with acute or convalescent COVID-19.

The chain is built from TRBV7-8 and TRBJ2-5; 7 bases fit TRBD2. The CDR3 is 13 residues long. Germline-derived CDR1 and CDR2 are SGHVS and FQNEAQ. V dropped 8 bases and J dropped 1; count of bases not matched to a gene: 4. CDR3 loop: CASDRGVQETQYF. The CDR3, as DNA: TGTGCCAGCGACCGGGGGGTCCAAGAGACCCAGTACTTC.

The rearrangement joins TRBV30 to TRBJ2-2, with 11 bases matching TRBD2. Germline V CDR1 and CDR2: GTSNPN, SVGIG (reference sequence). The CDR3 has 14 residues. J was trimmed by 5 bases and V by 5 bases; bases with no gene match: 4. The CDR3 nucleotides are TGTGCCTGGGATCTAGCGGGGGGAACCGGGGAGCTGTTTTTT. Translated, it gives CAWDLAGGTGELFF.

The CDR3 reads CSVEESAIGNEKLFF. As DNA, the CDR3 is TGCAGCGTTGAAGAGTCTGCCATCGGTAATGAAAAACTGTTTTTT. The chain combines TRBV29-1 with TRBJ1-4; D remains ambiguous. Germline CDR1 and CDR2: SQVTM and ANQGSEA. The germline V and J ends were trimmed by 0 bases and 4 bases, with 12 bases remaining between them. The CDR3 is 15 amino acids.

This chain joins TRBV5-1 and TRBJ1-2; D call uncertain. The CDR3 is 13 amino acids. Trimming pared 1 base from V and 0 bases from J, leaving 4 bases between. Per germline, CDR1 SGHRS and CDR2 YFSETQ. The CDR3: CASSLTANYGYTF. CDR3 sequence (DNA): TGCGCCAGCAGCTTGACAGCTAACTATGGCTACACCTTC.

This chain links TRBV3-1 (or the pseudogene TRBV3-2) with TRBJ1-6, with D maybe TRBD1 (5 bases). The ends were cut back, 0 bases at V and 10 bases at J, with 19 bases in the middle. There are 17 residues in the CDR3. From germline, CDR1 is LGHDT and CDR2 YNNKEL (reference sequence). CDR3 DNA sequence: TGTGCCAGCAGCCAAGATCGGGGAGGGGCGTCAAAGTCACCCCTCCACTTT. It yields the protein CASSQDRGGASKSPLHF.

This sequence joins TRBV3-1 (or the pseudogene TRBV3-2) and TRBJ1-4, with 8 nucleotides matching TRBD1. The CDR3 is 17 amino acids. Looked up from germline, CDR1 is LGHDT and CDR2 is YNNKEL (reference sequence). The junction had 8 bases not matched to a gene; V was cut back by 0 bases and J by 5 bases. As DNA, the CDR3 is TGTGCCAGCAGCCAAGAACGACAGGGGATAAGGAATGAAAAACTGTTTTTT. Encoded protein: CASSQERQGIRNEKLFF.

DNA for the CDR3: TGTGCCAGTAGTGTCGGGACAGGGGGCCATCAGCCCCAGCATTTT. Encoded protein: CASSVGTGGHQPQHF. The chain couples TRBV19 to TRBJ1-5; 12 bases align to TRBD1. The CDR3 sequence is 15 residues long. Germline CDR1 is LNHDA and CDR2 is SQIVND (reference sequence). The junction had 4 bases not matched to a gene; V was cut back by 5 bases and J by 5 bases.

This clone was observed a single time. The rearrangement links TRBV11-2 to TRBJ1-4; no reliable D call. There are 14 residues in the CDR3. Germline V gives CDR1 SGHAT, CDR2 FQNNGV. Deletions cut 5 bases from V and 8 bases from J, with 15 bases between. DNA for the CDR3: TGTGCCAGCAGCCAATTATGGGCTGGAGAAAAACTGTTTTTT. Protein: CASSQLWAGEKLFF.

The chain is built from TRBV19 and TRBJ2-7; 7 bases line up with TRBD1. Germline CDR1 reads LNHDA; CDR2 reads SQIVND (reference sequence). The V gene end was trimmed by 3 bases and the J gene end by 1 base; junction bases not matched to a gene: 3. The CDR3 length is 14 residues. As DNA, the CDR3 is TGTGCCAGTAGTATTCGGACAGGTTCCTACGAGCAGTACTTC. Its protein is CASSIRTGSYEQYF.

V usage is TRBV4-1 and J usage is TRBJ1-1; 8 bases map to TRBD1. This CDR3 spans 16 amino acids. The V gene's germline CDR1 is MGHRA and CDR2 YSYEKL. The J segment lost 6 bases and the V segment lost 0 bases, leaving 9 bases of the junction unmatched. CDR3 sequence (DNA): TGCGCCAGCAGCCAAGACACGAGACAGGGGCTGGCTGAAGCTTTCTTT. Translating it yields CASSQDTRQGLAEAFF.

This chain links TRBV15 with TRBJ2-7; 9 bases align to TRBD1. CDR1 and CDR2 (germline): LNHNV, YYDKDF (reference sequence). V lost 0 bases to trimming and J lost 3 bases; unmatched junction nucleotides: 9. This CDR3 has 17 residues. CDR3 sequence reads: CATSRDRGTGLDYEQYF. The CDR3 bases are TGTGCCACCAGCAGAGATAGGGGGACAGGGCTGGACTACGAGCAGTACTTC.

The chain couples TRBV19 to TRBJ1-5; 8 positions match TRBD1. The V gene's germline CDR1 is LNHDA and CDR2 SQIVND (reference sequence). The V and J ends lost 4 bases and 1 base, in that order; junction bases with no gene match: 6. This CDR3 contains 16 residues. The CDR3 is CASSTGQGLSNQPQHF. The CDR3 region has the DNA TGTGCCAGTAGTACTGGACAGGGTTTGAGCAATCAGCCCCAGCATTTT. The variable domain in full, completed from reference TRBV19 and TRBJ1-5, reads DGGITQSPKYLFRKEGQNVTLSCEQNLNHDAMYWYRQDPGQGLRLIYYSQIVNDFQKGDIAEGYSVSREKKESFPLTVTSAQKNPTAFYLCASSTGQGLSNQPQHFGDGTRLSIL.

The chain combines TRBV19 with TRBJ1-5, with D perhaps matching TRBD1 (6 bases). Germline CDR1 LNHDA, CDR2 SQIVND (reference sequence). There are 15 residues in the CDR3. Trimming left V 4 bases short and J 4 bases short, with 14 bases between. Here the CDR3 reads CASSRGGGRNQPQHF. The CDR3 region has the DNA TGTGCCAGTAGTAGAGGGGGGGGGCGAAATCAGCCCCAGCATTTT.

The rearrangement joins TRBV6-5 to TRBJ2-7, with 11 bases lining up with TRBD2. The germline V gene has CDR1 MNHEY and CDR2 SVGAGI. Germline trimming cut 5 bases from V and 3 bases from J; bases unmatched to any gene: 6. The CDR3 is made up of 15 amino acids. The CDR3: CASSRTSGGLYEQYF. The CDR3 DNA reads as TGTGCCAGCAGTAGAACTAGCGGGGGCCTCTACGAGCAGTACTTC.

The V call is TRBV5-6, the J call TRBJ1-5, with a weak D call TRBD1 (6 bases). The germline V gene has CDR1 SGHDT and CDR2 YYEEEE. The CDR3 covers 15 residues. Trimming shortened V by 2 bases and J by 2 bases, and 11 bases separated the two germline ends. CDR3 bases: TGTGCCAGCAGCTTCACAGGGAAGGGCAATCAGCCCCAGCATTTT. It yields the protein CASSFTGKGNQPQHF.

V gene TRBV20-1 combines with J gene TRBJ2-7; 9 nucleotides line up with TRBD2. This CDR3 contains 13 residues. Trimming at V came to 3 bases and at J to 4 bases, leaving 4 bases not matched to a gene. In germline, CDR1 is DFQATT, CDR2 SNEGSKA (reference sequence). CDR3 coding DNA: TGCAGTGCTAGTAGCGGGGGCTCTTACGAGCAGTACTTC. Protein product: CSASSGGSYEQYF.

This rearrangement joins TRBV6-6 to TRBJ1-5; D not resolved. Germline V gene lookup returns CDR1 MNHNY and CDR2 SVGAGI (reference sequence). The CDR3 runs to 13 residues. With 5 bases removed from V and 7 bases from J, the gap between germline ends came to 12 bases. The CDR3 protein is CASSPRGGQPQHF. CDR3 coding DNA: TGTGCCAGCAGTCCACGGGGAGGGCAGCCCCAGCATTTT.

The chain carries TRBV9 and TRBJ2-2; no clear D gene. From germline, CDR1 is SGDLS and CDR2 YYNGEE. V lost 0 bases, J lost 0 bases, and 6 bases lay in between. The CDR3 is made up of 15 amino acids. For the CDR3, the DNA is TGTGCCAGCAGCGTAGGGCCCACGAACACCGGGGAGCTGTTTTTT. Its translation is CASSVGPTNTGELFF.

This clone has just one count. V gene TRBV30 combines with J gene TRBJ1-5; no reliable D call. CDR1 is GTSNPN, CDR2 SVGIG, per germline (reference sequence). The V gene lost 1 base and the J gene lost 2 bases, with 9 bases spanning the gap. The CDR3 is made up of 14 amino acids. Here the CDR3 reads CAWSADEGNQPQHF. The CDR3 DNA is TGTGCCTGGAGTGCCGACGAGGGCAATCAGCCCCAGCATTTT.